This TCR beta chain appears in the sequencing data of a study of spatial heterogeneity in lung cancer. Time point reported: sample taken at primary tumor resection. Tumor, nontumor lung or frozen PBMC supplied whole RNA that was sequenced unsorted. This clonotype was observed at least ten times. This beta chain slipped into a library made for alpha chains as a stray read, so its size is not meaningful. MiXCR, applied by TCRdb to the 5' RACE reads, yields one record per CDR3 protein. The sample carries 2,000 or so distinct CDR3 sequences, about 8.2% recorded once. This TCR was sampled from a male donor with early-stage non-small cell lung cancer. Here the sequenced sample was normal lung tissue next to the tumor, taken at surgery.

The CDR3 loop reads CASSQGPLDHIQYF. CDR3 coding DNA: TGCGCCAGCAGCCAAGGTCCCCTAGACCACATTCAGTACTTC. This chain connects TRBV4-3 to TRBJ2-4; D gene unclear. This CDR3 is 14 amino acids long. Germline V gene sequence: CDR1 LGHNA, CDR2 YSLEER. V was shortened by 1 base and J by 8 bases, with 12 bases between the two germline ends.